Presented here are 3 T cell receptor beta chains from one specimen sequenced in a study of blood T cell repertoires in COVID-19 (TCRdb year 2020). The receptor library was made with the immunoSEQ multiplex PCR assay. TCRdb stores this immuneACCESS table with in-frame sequences only. Part of the clones is absent; in the studies checked, under half of the shortfall reflects unresolved V genes, and no reason is known for the rest. This sample is represented by around 230,000 clones; roughly 80% of them were singletons. Together, the top ten hold under 3% of the sample. Sequenced material: peripheral blood. These receptor sequences come from a woman in her 70s with active or convalescent COVID-19.

This clone was observed a handful of times. This sample includes further DNA sequences coding for the same CDR3. The rearrangement links TRBV30 to TRBJ1-1, with D possibly TRBD1 on 5 matching bases. Per germline, CDR1 GTSNPN and CDR2 SVGIG (reference sequence). The CDR3 runs to 13 residues. V lost 0 bases and J lost 3, with 8 bases in between. The CDR3 coding sequence is TGTGCCTGGAGTGTACAAGGGGACACTGAAGCTTTCTTT. Its translation: CAWSVQGDTEAFF.

The chain couples TRBV5-1 to TRBJ2-3; 9 bases are shared with TRBD2. Germline V gene sequence: CDR1 SGHRS, CDR2 YFSETQ. V shed 3 bases, J shed 4 bases, and the junction held 12 bases outside the gene matches. The CDR3 totals 17 residues. CDR3 loop: CASSSLGLAGGSDTQYF. The DNA for the CDR3 is TGCGCCAGCAGCTCCCTGGGGTTGGCGGGGGGGTCAGATACGCAGTATTTT.

This rearrangement joins TRBV5-1 to TRBJ2-2; 7 nucleotides agree with TRBD1. CDR3 length: 16 residues. CDR1 and CDR2 from the germline V gene are SGHRS and YFSETQ. After removal of 1 base from V and 4 bases from J, the junction contained 7 bases not matched to a gene. CDR3 nucleotide sequence: TGCGCCAGCAGCTTGAGACAGGGTAGGAGCACCGGGGAGCTGTTTTTT. It is translated as CASSLRQGRSTGELFF.